This TCR beta chain was identified in a study of OX40 agonist ivuxolimab in advanced cancers. Repertoires were generated with immunoSEQ multiplex PCR, while TCRdb's copy carries only in-frame clones and drops some. The sample carries 30,000 to 45,000 clones, roughly 87% recorded once. Looked up from germline, CDR1 is SGDLS and CDR2 is YYNGEE. The CDR3 contains 14 residues. V was pared by 3 bases and J by 8 bases, with 3 bases of the junction left unmatched. The specimen comprised CD4+ or CD8+ T cells sorted from blood, sampled in a trial of the OX40 agonist ivuxolimab. J is TRBJ2-4 and V is TRBV9, with TRBD1 matching 12 bases. This clonotype was sampled from an adult with an advanced solid tumor such as melanoma, head and neck, liver or kidney cancer. The CDR3 region has the DNA TGTGCCAGCAGCGCGGGACAGGGGGCGTACATTCAGTACTTC. Its translation: CASSAGQGAYIQYF.